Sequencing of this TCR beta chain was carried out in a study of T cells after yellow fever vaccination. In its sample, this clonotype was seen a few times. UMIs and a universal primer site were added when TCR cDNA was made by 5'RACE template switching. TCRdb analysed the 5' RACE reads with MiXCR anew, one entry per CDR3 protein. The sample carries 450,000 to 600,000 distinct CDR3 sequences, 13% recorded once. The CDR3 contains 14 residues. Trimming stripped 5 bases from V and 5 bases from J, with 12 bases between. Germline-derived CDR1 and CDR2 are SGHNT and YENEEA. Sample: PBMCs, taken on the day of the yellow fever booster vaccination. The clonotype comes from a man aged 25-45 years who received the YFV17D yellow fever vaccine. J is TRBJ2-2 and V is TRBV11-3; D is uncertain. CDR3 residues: CASSPSGATGELFF. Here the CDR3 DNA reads TGTGCCAGCAGCCCGTCGGGCGCAACCGGGGAGCTGTTTTTT. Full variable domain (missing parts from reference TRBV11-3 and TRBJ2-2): EAGVVQSPRYKIIEKKQPVAFWCNPISGHNTLYWYLQNLGQGPELLIRYENEEAVDDSQLPKDRFSAERLKGVDSTLKIQPAELGDSAVYLCASSPSGATGELFFGEGSRLTVL.